These 19 T cell receptor beta chains share one sample of origin, sequenced in a study of cytotoxic CD8 clonotypes in ibrutinib-treated CLL. The assay was immunoSEQ multiplex PCR, and TCRdb's table has in-frame clones only and misses some. The profile shows over 45,000 clones, approximately 60% of them singletons. The source was PBMCs, collected after 24 months of ibrutinib treatment. The receptors shown here come from a human donor with chronic lymphocytic leukemia.

The J gene is TRBJ1-2, the V gene TRBV2; no clear D gene. The germline V and J ends were trimmed by 6 bases and 4 bases, with 12 bases remaining between them. CDR1 SNHLY and CDR2 FYNNEI come from the germline V gene. This CDR3 is built from 13 residues. The CDR3 sequence is CASRPDGVYGYTF. CDR3 nucleotides: TGTGCCAGCAGGCCGGATGGGGTCTATGGCTACACCTTC.

The rearrangement links TRBV28 to TRBJ2-7; TRBD1 matches 8 bases. Germline V CDR1 and CDR2: MDHEN, SYDVKM. The V and J ends lost 10 bases and 3 bases, in that order; junction bases with no gene match: 17. The CDR3 totals 16 residues. CDR3 sequence: CAKQGQAATLDYEQYV. Written as DNA, the CDR3 is TGTGCCAAACAGGGACAGGCCGCAACCCTAGACTACGAGCAGTACGTC.

The chain combines TRBV18 with TRBJ2-7; 7 nucleotides match TRBD2. The CDR3 has 15 amino acids. The germline V gene encodes CDR1 KGHSH and CDR2 LQKENI. After removal of 2 bases from V and 3 bases from J, the junction contained 7 bases not matched to a gene. This CDR3 reads CASSPSLAEYYEQYF. The CDR3 DNA follows: TGTGCCAGCTCACCAAGCCTAGCGGAGTACTACGAGCAGTACTTC.

This clone has ten or more counts. This chain connects TRBV5-4 to TRBJ1-2; D perhaps matches TRBD1 (6 bases). Germline values: CDR1 SGHNT, CDR2 YYREEE (reference sequence). The CDR3 spans 14 residues. Trimming stripped 0 bases from V and 8 bases from J, with 14 bases between. CDR3 protein: CASSLGRQAHGYTF. CDR3 in DNA: TGTGCCAGCAGCTTGGGACGACAGGCCCACGGCTACACCTTC. Supplemented by reference TRBV5-4 and TRBJ1-2, the full variable domain reads ETGVTQSPTHLIKTRGQQVTLRCSSQSGHNTVSWYQQALGQGPQFIFQYYREEENGRGNFPPRFSGLQFPNYSSELNVNALELDDSALYLCASSLGRQAHGYTFGSGTRLTVV.

The V call is TRBV27, the J call TRBJ2-1, with D maybe TRBD1 (6 bases). Germline V lookup: CDR1 MNHEY, CDR2 SMNVEV (reference sequence). V dropped 5 bases and J dropped 2 bases, with 13 bases sitting between them. The CDR3 extends over 15 amino acids. The CDR3 protein is CASSGGQLTYNEQFF. As DNA, the CDR3 is TGTGCCAGCAGTGGAGGACAGCTCACCTACAATGAGCAGTTCTTC.

The genes are TRBV10-2 and TRBJ2-3, with D perhaps given as TRBD1 or TRBD2 (5 bases each). Trimming cost V 0 bases and J 2 bases, with 18 bases left between them. CDR1 and CDR2 (germline): WSHSY, SAAADI. This CDR3 spans 18 amino acids. The CDR3 DNA sequence: TGCGCCAGCAGTGAGTCGGGGCCTAGCAGATACTTCACAGATACGCAGTATTTT. As protein: CASSESGPSRYFTDTQYF.

The chain joins TRBV18 to TRBJ2-2; 7 bases match TRBD1. V shed 4 bases and J 4 bases; nucleotides not matched to a gene: 3. The CDR3 runs to 14 residues. CDR1 is KGHSH and CDR2 is LQKENI in the germline V gene. The CDR3 sequence: CASSHRDSTGELFF. The CDR3 region has the DNA TGTGCCAGCTCACACCGGGACAGCACCGGGGAGCTGTTTTTT.

This clone was seen only a few times. The CDR3 protein is CASSDPKDRQNTEAFF. In DNA, the CDR3 is TGTGCCAGCAGTGACCCTAAGGACAGACAAAACACTGAAGCTTTCTTT. The V call is TRBV6-1, the J call TRBJ1-1; tentative D call: TRBD1 (6 bases). The germline V gene has CDR1 MNHNS and CDR2 SASEGT. Trimming left V 3 bases short and J 2 bases short, with 16 bases between. This CDR3 has 16 residues.

The CDR3 reads CASKGGLVGYEQYF. The CDR3 DNA sequence: TGTGCCAGCAAGGGTGGACTAGTTGGTTACGAGCAGTACTTC. This chain connects TRBV28 to TRBJ2-7; TRBD2 agrees at 7 bases. V shed 7 bases and J 4 bases; nucleotides not matched to a gene: 10. Germline values: CDR1 MDHEN, CDR2 SYDVKM. This CDR3 region has 14 residues.

This chain links TRBV6-1 with TRBJ1-4; TRBD1 might be the D (6 bases). Germline-derived CDR1 and CDR2 are MNHNS and SASEGT. Between the trimmed V and J ends, which lost 4 bases and 2 bases, there was a span of 14 bases. This CDR3 region has 16 residues. DNA for the CDR3: TGTGCCAGCAGTGTCCTACAGGGATCCACTAATGAAAAACTGTTTTTT. Translated: CASSVLQGSTNEKLFF.

The chain uses TRBV20-1 and TRBJ2-7, with D uncertain. CDR3 length: 11 residues. Per the germline V gene, CDR1 is DFQATT and CDR2 is SNEGSKA (reference sequence). V lost 0 bases, J lost 5 bases, and 5 bases lay in between. In nucleotides, the CDR3 is TGCAGTGCTAGAGACGGTAACGAGCAGTACGTC. Its protein product is CSARDGNEQYV.

This clone has just a few counts. This chain uses TRBV2 with TRBJ2-7; a weak D match, TRBD1 (5 bases). The CDR3 loop spans 13 amino acids. CDR1 and CDR2 (germline): SNHLY, FYNNEI. Deletions cut 2 bases from V and 3 bases from J, with 8 bases between. The CDR3 protein is CASSETQGYEQYF. CDR3 nucleotide sequence: TGTGCCAGCAGTGAAACCCAGGGCTACGAGCAGTACTTC.

This sequence joins TRBV6-6 and TRBJ2-5; D is undetermined. The CDR3 is 12 amino acids. CDR1 is MNHNY and CDR2 is SVGAGI in the germline V gene (reference sequence). The V gene lost 9 bases and the J gene lost 4 bases, with 12 bases spanning the gap. The CDR3 bases are TGTGCCAGTAGCCTCTACGGAGAGACCCAGTACTTC. Translated: CASSLYGETQYF.

This clone was seen a handful of times. The J gene is TRBJ1-2, the V gene TRBV19; 8 nucleotides agree with TRBD1. The germline V gene has CDR1 LNHDA and CDR2 SQIVND (reference sequence). This CDR3 has 13 amino acids. Germline trimming cut 3 bases from V and 4 bases from J; bases unmatched to any gene: 1. Here the CDR3 reads CASSMGTGYGYTF. The CDR3, as DNA: TGTGCCAGTAGTATGGGGACAGGCTATGGCTACACCTTC.

V and J are TRBV28 and TRBJ2-4; D unclear. CDR3 length equals 13 residues. The ends were cut back, 10 bases at V and 1 base at J, with 11 bases in the middle. Germline V gene lookup returns CDR1 MDHEN and CDR2 SYDVKM. This CDR3 reads CATMVGAKNIQYF. Here the CDR3 DNA reads TGTGCCACAATGGTAGGGGCCAAAAACATTCAGTACTTC.

In its sample, this clone was seen a few times. V gene TRBV30 combines with J gene TRBJ2-7; D is ambiguous. Germline V gene lookup returns CDR1 GTSNPN and CDR2 SVGIG (reference sequence). This CDR3 comprises 12 residues. V was pared by 4 bases and J by 3 bases, with 10 bases between. CDR3 DNA sequence: TGTGCCTGGATGCCAGTTAGCTACGAGCAGTACTTC. This encodes CAWMPVSYEQYF.

The gene calls are TRBV4-1 and TRBJ2-5; D not resolved. The CDR3 extends over 14 amino acids. Germline CDR1 and CDR2: MGHRA and YSYEKL. V lost 4 bases, J lost 2 bases, and 11 bases lay in between. The CDR3 loop reads CASSLDPLQETQYF. The CDR3 bases are TGCGCCAGCAGCCTGGACCCCTTGCAAGAGACCCAGTACTTC.

This clone was counted a few times. The chain combines TRBV5-1 with TRBJ2-3; 8 bases agree with TRBD1. The CDR3 contains 17 residues. The junction had 9 bases not matched to a gene; V was cut back by 2 bases and J by 1 base. Per germline, CDR1 SGHRS and CDR2 YFSETQ. The CDR3: CASSFGVRGRGTDTQYF. The CDR3 nucleotides read TGCGCCAGCAGCTTCGGGGTCAGGGGGCGCGGCACAGATACGCAGTATTTT.

V usage is TRBV2 and J usage is TRBJ2-1; 8 bases line up with TRBD1. Germline values: CDR1 SNHLY, CDR2 FYNNEI. The trim removed 7 bases at V and 0 bases at J, leaving 5 bases unmatched. The CDR3 runs to 15 residues. The CDR3 spells CASKRDRSSYNEQFF. The CDR3 DNA reads as TGTGCCAGCAAAAGGGACAGGAGCTCCTACAATGAGCAGTTCTTC.